These 14 T cell receptor beta chains were sequenced from one sample in a study of blood T cell repertoires in COVID-19. Profiled with immunoSEQ multiplex PCR; TCRdb holds only in-frame clones, not every one. The sample carries hundreds of thousands of clones, 70% to 90% recorded once. Sample: peripheral blood. Every receptor here comes from an older man with acute or convalescent COVID-19.

Turning to this clone: Distinct nucleotide sequences in the sample also encode this CDR3. The V and J genes are TRBV7-2 and TRBJ1-1, with 7 bases aligning to TRBD1. Germline assignment: CDR1 SGHTA and CDR2 FQGNSA. This CDR3 has 14 residues. Germline trimming cut 6 bases from V and 0 bases from J; bases unmatched to any gene: 4. This CDR3 is CASSRGQMNTEAFF. DNA of the CDR3: TGTGCCAGCAGTCGGGGACAGATGAACACTGAAGCTTTCTTT.

The rearrangement uses TRBV19 and TRBJ1-2; 7 bases map to TRBD1. V lost 0 bases to trimming and J lost 4 bases; unmatched junction nucleotides: 14. Germline V gene lookup returns CDR1 LNHDA and CDR2 SQIVND (reference sequence). This CDR3 is built from 18 residues. This CDR3 is CASSIDRISQGSSYGYTF. The CDR3 DNA is TGTGCCAGTAGTATAGACCGAATCTCACAGGGGTCCTCCTATGGCTACACCTTC.

The rearrangement links TRBV28 to TRBJ1-1, with 10 bases that match TRBD1. Germline CDR1 and CDR2: MDHEN and SYDVKM. The V segment lost 3 bases and the J segment 10 bases; nucleotides outside the gene matches: 5. The CDR3 loop spans 13 amino acids. CDR3 coding DNA: TGTGCCAGCAGTTTGAGGGACAGGGGTTCAGCTTTCTTT. It is translated as CASSLRDRGSAFF. Looking up the rest from reference TRBV28 and TRBJ1-1 gives the full variable domain: DVKVTQSSRYLVKRTGEKVFLECVQDMDHENMFWYRQDPGLGLRLIYFSYDVKMKEKGDIPEGYSVSREKKERFSLILESASTNQTSMYLCASSLRDRGSAFFGQGTRLTVV.

This chain joins TRBV10-3 and TRBJ1-5; 9 bases match TRBD1. V lost 6 bases to trimming and J lost 6 bases; unmatched junction nucleotides: 6. The germline V gene has CDR1 ENHRY and CDR2 SYGVKD. The CDR3 is made up of 14 amino acids. Here the CDR3 DNA reads TGTGCCATCAGGGGGACAGGGATGGCTCAGCCCCAGCATTTT. Amino acid sequence: CAIRGTGMAQPQHF.

This clone occurred a few times. This chain links TRBV19 with TRBJ2-1, with D possibly TRBD2 on 6 matching bases. CDR1 LNHDA and CDR2 SQIVND come from the germline V gene (reference sequence). There are 14 residues in the CDR3. Trimming removed 4 bases from V and 4 bases from J, with 11 bases in between. The CDR3 DNA is TGTGCCAGTAGTAAGGGACTGGGATACAATGAGCAGTTCTTC. Protein product: CASSKGLGYNEQFF.

The CDR3 sequence is CASRRATGGYEQYF. CDR3 DNA sequence: TGTGCCAGCAGAAGGGCGACAGGAGGATACGAGCAGTACTTC. V usage is TRBV28 and J usage is TRBJ2-7, with D maybe TRBD1 (6 bases). Trimming took 6 bases from V and 4 from J, leaving 16 bases between them. Germline V gene sequence: CDR1 MDHEN, CDR2 SYDVKM. This CDR3 contains 14 residues.

To note about this clone: The same CDR3 is also encoded by other DNA sequences in this sample. The chain uses TRBV12-3 or TRBV12-4 and TRBJ1-2; unclear D gene. Trimming removed 6 bases from V and 1 base from J, with 6 bases in between. The length of the CDR3 is 12 residues. CDR3 coding DNA: TGTGCCAGCAGCCCACTTAACTATGGCTACACCTTC. Its protein is CASSPLNYGYTF.

This sequence joins TRBV18 and TRBJ2-5; D gene ambiguous. The CDR3 length is 14 residues. V lost 0 bases, J lost 6 bases, and 11 bases lay in between. The germline V gene has CDR1 KGHSH and CDR2 LQKENI. Here the CDR3 DNA reads TGTGCCAGCTCACCACCGTCGGGTTCGAAGACCCAGTACTTC. Protein product: CASSPPSGSKTQYF.

The CDR3 DNA follows: TGTGCCAGCAGCCAAGAACTTAGCAATCAGCCCCAGCATTTT. Protein sequence: CASSQELSNQPQHF. The chain has TRBV3-1 (or the pseudogene TRBV3-2) and TRBJ1-5; D not resolved. Trimming removed 0 bases at V and 0 bases at J, with 3 bases between. CDR1 is LGHDT and CDR2 is YNNKEL in the germline V gene (reference sequence). The CDR3 is made up of 14 amino acids.

The rearrangement uses TRBV19 and TRBJ2-5, with a weak D call TRBD1 (6 bases). The germline CDR1 and CDR2 sequences are LNHDA and SQIVND (reference sequence). V was pared by 3 bases and J by 5 bases, with 7 bases between. This CDR3 comprises 12 residues. Here the CDR3 reads CASSMRGETQYF. DNA for the CDR3: TGTGCCAGTAGTATGAGGGGGGAGACCCAGTACTTC.

The rearrangement joins TRBV6-2 or TRBV6-3 to TRBJ2-1; 10 nucleotides align to TRBD1. Trimming cost V 0 bases and J 7 bases; bases outside gene matches: 15. This CDR3 contains 19 residues. Looked up from germline, CDR1 is MNHEY and CDR2 is SVGEGT. CDR3: CASSYSGTGASRYGNEQFF. The CDR3 DNA is TGTGCCAGCAGTTACTCGGGGACAGGGGCCTCAAGGTATGGGAATGAGCAGTTCTTC.

The V gene is TRBV7-2, the J gene TRBJ1-2; no firm D call. The germline V gene has CDR1 SGHTA and CDR2 FQGNSA. The length of the CDR3 is 13 residues. V was clipped by 2 bases and J by 3 bases, with 7 bases between them. The CDR3 sequence: CASSLWADYGYTF. Here the CDR3 DNA reads TGTGCCAGCAGCTTATGGGCAGACTATGGCTACACCTTC.

The chain couples TRBV11-2 to TRBJ2-1, with unresolved D. V was clipped by 8 bases and J by 0 bases, with 11 bases between them. The CDR3 covers 14 residues. The germline gives CDR1 SGHAT, CDR2 FQNNGV. The DNA for the CDR3 is TGTGCCAGCTCCGGTTCCCCCTCCTACAATGAGCAGTTCTTC. The encoded protein is CASSGSPSYNEQFF.

This clone was recorded only once. The chain joins TRBV3-1 (or the pseudogene TRBV3-2) to TRBJ1-2, with D perhaps matching TRBD1 (6 bases). V was cut by 4 bases and J by 4 bases, with 13 bases left in between. This CDR3 has 14 residues. Looked up from germline, CDR1 is LGHDT and CDR2 is YNNKEL (reference sequence). The chain's CDR3 is CASSPRQAPYGYTF. CDR3 DNA sequence: TGTGCCAGCAGCCCGAGACAGGCCCCCTATGGCTACACCTTC.